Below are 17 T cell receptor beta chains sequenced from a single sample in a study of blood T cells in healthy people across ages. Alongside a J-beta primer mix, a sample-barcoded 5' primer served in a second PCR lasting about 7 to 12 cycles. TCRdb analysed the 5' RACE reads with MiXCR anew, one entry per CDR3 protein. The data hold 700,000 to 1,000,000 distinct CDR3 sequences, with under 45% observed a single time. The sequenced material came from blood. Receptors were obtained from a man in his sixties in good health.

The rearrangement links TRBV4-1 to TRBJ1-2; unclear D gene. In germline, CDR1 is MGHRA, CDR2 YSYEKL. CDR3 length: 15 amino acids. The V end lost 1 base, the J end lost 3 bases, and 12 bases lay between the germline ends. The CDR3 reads CASSQVPDLDYGYTF. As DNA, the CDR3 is TGCGCCAGCAGCCAAGTCCCCGATTTGGACTATGGCTACACCTTC.

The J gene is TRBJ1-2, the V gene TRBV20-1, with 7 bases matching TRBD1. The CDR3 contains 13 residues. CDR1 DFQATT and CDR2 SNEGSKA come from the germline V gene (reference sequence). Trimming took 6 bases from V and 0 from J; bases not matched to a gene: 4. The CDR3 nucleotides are TGCAGTGCAGACACAGGGGCTAACTATGGCTACACCTTC. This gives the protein CSADTGANYGYTF.

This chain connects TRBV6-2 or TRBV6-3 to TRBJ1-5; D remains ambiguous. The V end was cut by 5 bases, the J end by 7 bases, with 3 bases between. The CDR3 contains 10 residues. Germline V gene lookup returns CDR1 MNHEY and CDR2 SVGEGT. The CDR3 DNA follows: TGTGCCAGCAGTGAACAGCCCCAGCATTTT. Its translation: CASSEQPQHF.

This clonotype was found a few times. This CDR3 is CASSLRDGEETQYF. The CDR3 DNA is TGTGCCAGCAGTCTCCGGGACGGGGAAGAGACCCAGTACTTC. This chain joins TRBV27 and TRBJ2-4; D may be TRBD1 or TRBD2 (5 bases each). The J call may be wrong; the DNA end is better matched by TRBJ2-5. Germline CDR1 and CDR2: MNHEY and SMNVEV (reference sequence). The CDR3 runs 14 residues.

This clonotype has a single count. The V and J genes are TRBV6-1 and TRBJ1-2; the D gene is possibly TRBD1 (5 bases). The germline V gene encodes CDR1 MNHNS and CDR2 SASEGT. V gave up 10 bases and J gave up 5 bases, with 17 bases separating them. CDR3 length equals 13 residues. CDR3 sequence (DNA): TGTGCCACCAAACAGGAAATGGGGTATGGCTACACCTTC. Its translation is CATKQEMGYGYTF.

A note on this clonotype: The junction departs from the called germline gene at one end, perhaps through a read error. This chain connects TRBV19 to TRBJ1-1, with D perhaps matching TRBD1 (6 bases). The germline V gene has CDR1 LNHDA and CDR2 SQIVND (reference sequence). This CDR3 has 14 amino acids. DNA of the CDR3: TGTGCCCGTAGCCTGAACAGGGTCAACACTGAAGCTTTCTTT. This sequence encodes CARSLNRVNTEAFF. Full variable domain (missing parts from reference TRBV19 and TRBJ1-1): DGGITQSPKYLFRKEGQNVTLSCEQNLNHDAMYWYRQDPGQGLRLIYYSQIVNDFQKGDIAEGYSVSREKKESFPLTVTSAQKNPTAFYLCARSLNRVNTEAFFGQGTRLTVV.

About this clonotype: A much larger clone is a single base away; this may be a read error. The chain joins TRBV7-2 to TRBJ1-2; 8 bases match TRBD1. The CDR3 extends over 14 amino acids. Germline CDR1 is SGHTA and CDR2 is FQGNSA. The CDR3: CASNLVGQGYGYTF. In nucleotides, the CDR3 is TGTGCCAGCAACTTAGTTGGACAGGGATATGGCTACACCTTC.

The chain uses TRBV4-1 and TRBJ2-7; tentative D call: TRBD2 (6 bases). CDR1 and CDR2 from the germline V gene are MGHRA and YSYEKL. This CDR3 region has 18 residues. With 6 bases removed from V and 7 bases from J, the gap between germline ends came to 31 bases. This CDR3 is CASSRASERSRYHNEQYF. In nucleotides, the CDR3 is TGCGCCAGCAGTAGAGCTAGCGAGCGCTCCCGGTATCACAATGAGCAGTACTTC.

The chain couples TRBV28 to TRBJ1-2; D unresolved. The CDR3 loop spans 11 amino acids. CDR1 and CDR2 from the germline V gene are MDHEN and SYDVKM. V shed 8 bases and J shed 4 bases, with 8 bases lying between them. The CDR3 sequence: CASGGIYGYTF. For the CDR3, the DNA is TGTGCCAGCGGTGGAATCTATGGCTACACCTTC.

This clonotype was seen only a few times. The DNA for the CDR3 is TGCAGTGCTAGTGACCCAGGGTCAGGGGTCTCACCCCTCCACTTT. This encodes CSASDPGSGVSPLHF. The chain couples TRBV20-1 to TRBJ1-6; possibly TRBD1 for D (6 bases). The CDR3 sequence is 15 residues long. The germline V and J ends were trimmed by 3 bases and 10 bases, with 19 bases remaining between them. Per the germline V gene, CDR1 is DFQATT and CDR2 is SNEGSKA (reference sequence).

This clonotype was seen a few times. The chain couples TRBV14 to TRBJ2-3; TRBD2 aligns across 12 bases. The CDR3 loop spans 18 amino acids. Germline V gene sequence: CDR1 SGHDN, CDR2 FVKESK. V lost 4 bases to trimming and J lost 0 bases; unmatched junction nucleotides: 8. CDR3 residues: CASSRRLAGGPSTDTQYF. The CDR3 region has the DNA TGTGCCAGCAGCCGACGGCTAGCGGGAGGGCCGAGCACAGATACGCAGTATTTT.

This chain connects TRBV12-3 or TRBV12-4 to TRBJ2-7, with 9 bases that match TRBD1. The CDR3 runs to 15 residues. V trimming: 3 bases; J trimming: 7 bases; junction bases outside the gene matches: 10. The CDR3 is CASSFVTGGVNEQYF. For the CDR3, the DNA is TGTGCCAGCAGTTTCGTGACAGGGGGTGTCAATGAGCAGTACTTC.

The CDR3 protein is CASSQAGTGGANVLTF. For the CDR3, the DNA is TGTGCCAGCAGCCAAGCAGGGACGGGAGGGGCCAACGTCCTGACTTTC. This sequence joins TRBV3-1 and TRBJ2-6, with D perhaps being TRBD1 or TRBD2 (5 bases each). The CDR3 spans 16 residues. Germline CDR1 LGHDT, CDR2 YNNKEL (reference sequence). Deletions cut 1 base from V and 4 bases from J, with 11 bases between.

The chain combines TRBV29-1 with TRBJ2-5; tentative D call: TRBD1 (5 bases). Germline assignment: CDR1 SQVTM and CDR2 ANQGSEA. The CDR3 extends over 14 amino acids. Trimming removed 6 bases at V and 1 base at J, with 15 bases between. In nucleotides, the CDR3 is TGCAGCGTCCGGACACCGACGGTCCAAGAGACCCAGTACTTC. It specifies CSVRTPTVQETQYF.

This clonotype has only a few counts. For the CDR3, the DNA is TGTGCCAGCAGCTCCGACAGAAATGAGCAGTTCTTC. This sequence encodes CASSSDRNEQFF. The V gene is TRBV11-2, the J gene TRBJ2-1, with a tentative D call TRBD1 (5 bases). The length of the CDR3 is 12 residues. V lost 4 bases, J lost 7 bases, and 8 bases lay in between. Per the germline V gene, CDR1 is SGHAT and CDR2 is FQNNGV.

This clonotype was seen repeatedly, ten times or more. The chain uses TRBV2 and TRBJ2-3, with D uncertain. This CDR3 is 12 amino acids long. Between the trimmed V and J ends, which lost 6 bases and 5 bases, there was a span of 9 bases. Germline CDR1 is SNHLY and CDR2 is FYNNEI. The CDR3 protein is CASSRVEDTQYF. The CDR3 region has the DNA TGTGCCAGCAGCCGGGTGGAAGATACGCAGTATTTT.

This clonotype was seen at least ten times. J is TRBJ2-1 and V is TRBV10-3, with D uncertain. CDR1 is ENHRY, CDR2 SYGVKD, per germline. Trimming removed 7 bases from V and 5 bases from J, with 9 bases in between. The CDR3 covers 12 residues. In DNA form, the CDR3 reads TGTGCCATCAAGGGTGGGGACAATGAGCAGTTCTTC. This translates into CAIKGGDNEQFF.